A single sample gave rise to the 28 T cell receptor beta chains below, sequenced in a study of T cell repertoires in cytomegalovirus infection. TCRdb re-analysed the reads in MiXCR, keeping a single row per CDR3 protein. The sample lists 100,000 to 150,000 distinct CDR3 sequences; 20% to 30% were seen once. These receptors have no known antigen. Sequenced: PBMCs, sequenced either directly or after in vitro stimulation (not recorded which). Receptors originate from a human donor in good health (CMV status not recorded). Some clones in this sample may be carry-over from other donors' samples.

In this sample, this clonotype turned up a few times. CDR3 region: CASSLVGSLLPSYEQYF. DNA of the CDR3: TGTGCCAGCAGCTTAGTCGGAAGCCTCCTACCCTCCTACGAGCAGTACTTC. The V gene is TRBV7-9, the J gene TRBJ2-7; the D is unclear. The CDR3 length is 17 residues. Germline V CDR1 and CDR2: SEHNR, FQNEAQ (reference sequence). V lost 1 base and J lost 0, with 16 bases in between.

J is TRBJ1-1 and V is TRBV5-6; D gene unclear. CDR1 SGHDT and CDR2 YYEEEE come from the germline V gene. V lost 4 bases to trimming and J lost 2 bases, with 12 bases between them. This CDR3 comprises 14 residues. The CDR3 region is CASSGGGINTEAFF. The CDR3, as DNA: TGTGCCAGCAGCGGCGGCGGGATAAACACTGAAGCTTTCTTT.

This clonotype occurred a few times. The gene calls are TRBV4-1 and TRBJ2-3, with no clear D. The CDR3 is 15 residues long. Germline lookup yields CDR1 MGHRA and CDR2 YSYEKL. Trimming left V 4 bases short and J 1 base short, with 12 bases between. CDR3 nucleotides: TGCGCCAGCAGCCCAGAGTCGGCCCGCACAGATACGCAGTATTTT. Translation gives CASSPESARTDTQYF.

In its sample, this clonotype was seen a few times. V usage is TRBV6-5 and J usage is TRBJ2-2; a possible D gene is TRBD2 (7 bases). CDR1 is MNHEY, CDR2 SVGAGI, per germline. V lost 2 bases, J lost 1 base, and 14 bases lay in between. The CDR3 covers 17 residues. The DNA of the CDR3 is TGTGCCAGCAGTTACGGGGGGGGGCCCGTGAACACCGGGGAGCTGTTTTTT. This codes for CASSYGGGPVNTGELFF.

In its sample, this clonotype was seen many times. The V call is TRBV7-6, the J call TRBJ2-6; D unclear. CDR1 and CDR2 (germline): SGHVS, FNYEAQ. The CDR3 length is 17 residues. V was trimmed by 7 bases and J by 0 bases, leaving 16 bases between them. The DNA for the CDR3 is TGTGCCAGCACCGTTGGTTTAGTCTCCTCTGGGGCCAACGTCCTGACTTTC. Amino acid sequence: CASTVGLVSSGANVLTF.

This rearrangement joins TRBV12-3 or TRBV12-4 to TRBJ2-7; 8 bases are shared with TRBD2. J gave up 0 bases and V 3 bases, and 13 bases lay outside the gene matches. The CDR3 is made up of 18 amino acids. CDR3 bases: TGTGCCAGCAGTTTGTCGGGGGTAGCGGGGCCAAGCTCCTACGAGCAGTACGTC. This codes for CASSLSGVAGPSSYEQYV.

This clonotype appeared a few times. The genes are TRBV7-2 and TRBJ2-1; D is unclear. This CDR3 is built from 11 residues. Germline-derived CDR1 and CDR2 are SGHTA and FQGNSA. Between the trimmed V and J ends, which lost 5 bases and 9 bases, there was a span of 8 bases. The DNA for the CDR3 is TGTGCCAGCAGCCCTCGTGCTGAGCAGTTCTTC. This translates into CASSPRAEQFF.

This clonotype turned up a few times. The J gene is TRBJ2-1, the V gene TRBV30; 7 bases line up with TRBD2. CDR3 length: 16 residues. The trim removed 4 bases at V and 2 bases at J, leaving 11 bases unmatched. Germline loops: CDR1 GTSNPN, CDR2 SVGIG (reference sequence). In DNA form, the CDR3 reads TGTGCCTGGACGAGCGGGAACCCCCTCGCCTACAATGAGCAGTTCTTC. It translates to CAWTSGNPLAYNEQFF.

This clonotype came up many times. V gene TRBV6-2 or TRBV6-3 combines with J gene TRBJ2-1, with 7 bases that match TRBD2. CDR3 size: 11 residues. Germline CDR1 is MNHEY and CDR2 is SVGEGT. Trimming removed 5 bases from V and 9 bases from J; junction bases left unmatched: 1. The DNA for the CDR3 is TGTGCCAGCAGTGCGGGAGTTGAGCAGTTCTTC. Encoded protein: CASSAGVEQFF.

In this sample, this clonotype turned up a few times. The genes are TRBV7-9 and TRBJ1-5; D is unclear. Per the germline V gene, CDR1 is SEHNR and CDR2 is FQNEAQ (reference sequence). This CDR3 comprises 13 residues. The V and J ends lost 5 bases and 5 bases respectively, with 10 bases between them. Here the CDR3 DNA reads TGTGCCAGCAGCCAGCGCAGAGATCAGCCCCAGCATTTT. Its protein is CASSQRRDQPQHF.

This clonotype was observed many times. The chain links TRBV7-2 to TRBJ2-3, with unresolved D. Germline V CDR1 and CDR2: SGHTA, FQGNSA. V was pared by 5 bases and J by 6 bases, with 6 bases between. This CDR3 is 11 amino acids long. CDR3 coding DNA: TGTGCCAGCAGCACCGAGGATACGCAGTATTTT. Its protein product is CASSTEDTQYF.

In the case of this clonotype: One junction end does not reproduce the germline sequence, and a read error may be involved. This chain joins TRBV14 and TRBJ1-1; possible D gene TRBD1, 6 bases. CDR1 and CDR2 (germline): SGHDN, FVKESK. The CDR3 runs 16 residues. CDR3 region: CASSHRTAFLNTEAIF. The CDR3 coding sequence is TGTGCCAGCAGCCACCGGACAGCCTTTCTGAACACTGAAGCTATCTTT.

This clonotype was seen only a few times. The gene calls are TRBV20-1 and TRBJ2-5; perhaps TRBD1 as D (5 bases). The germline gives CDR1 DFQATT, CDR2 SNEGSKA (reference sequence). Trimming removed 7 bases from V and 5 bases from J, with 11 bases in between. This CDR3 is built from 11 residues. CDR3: CSVPTAETQYF. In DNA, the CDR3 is TGCAGTGTCCCGACAGCCGAGACCCAGTACTTC.

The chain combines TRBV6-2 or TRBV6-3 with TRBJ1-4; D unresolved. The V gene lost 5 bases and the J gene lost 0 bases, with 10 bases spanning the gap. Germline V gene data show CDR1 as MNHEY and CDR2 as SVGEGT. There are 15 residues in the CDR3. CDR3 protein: CASSPMRTTNEKLFF. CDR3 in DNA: TGTGCCAGCAGTCCCATGAGGACAACTAATGAAAAACTGTTTTTT.

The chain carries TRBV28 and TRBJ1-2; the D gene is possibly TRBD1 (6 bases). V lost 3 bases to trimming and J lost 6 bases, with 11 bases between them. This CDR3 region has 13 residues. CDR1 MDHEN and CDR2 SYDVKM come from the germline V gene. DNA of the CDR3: TGTGCCAGCAGTTTCTTAAGGGGGGATGGCTACACCTTC. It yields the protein CASSFLRGDGYTF.

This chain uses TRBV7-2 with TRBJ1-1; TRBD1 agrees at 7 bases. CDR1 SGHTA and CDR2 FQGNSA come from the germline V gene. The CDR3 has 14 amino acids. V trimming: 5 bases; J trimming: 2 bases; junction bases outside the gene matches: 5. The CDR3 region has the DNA TGTGCCAGCAGCGCGCGACAGGGTAACACTGAAGCTTTCTTT. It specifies CASSARQGNTEAFF.

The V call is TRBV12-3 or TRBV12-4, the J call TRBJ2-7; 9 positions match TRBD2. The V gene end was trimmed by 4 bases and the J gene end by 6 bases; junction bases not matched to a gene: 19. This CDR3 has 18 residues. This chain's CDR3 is CASSSFSLIAGEPREQYF. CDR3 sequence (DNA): TGTGCCAGCAGTTCCTTTTCCCTTATAGCGGGAGAACCGCGCGAGCAGTACTTC.

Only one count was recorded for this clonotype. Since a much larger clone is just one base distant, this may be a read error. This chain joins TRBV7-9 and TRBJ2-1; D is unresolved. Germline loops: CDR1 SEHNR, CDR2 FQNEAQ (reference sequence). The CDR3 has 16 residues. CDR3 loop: CASSTIRVLSDNEQSF. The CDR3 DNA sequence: TGTGCCAGCAGCACCATCCGGGTCCTATCCGACAATGAGCAGTCCTTC.

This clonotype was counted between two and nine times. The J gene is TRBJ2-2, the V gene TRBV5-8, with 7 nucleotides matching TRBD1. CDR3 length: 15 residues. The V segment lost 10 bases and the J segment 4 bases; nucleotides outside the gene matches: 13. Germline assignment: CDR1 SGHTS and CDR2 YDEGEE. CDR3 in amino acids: CAVPPLTGLTGELFF. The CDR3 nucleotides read TGTGCCGTCCCGCCCCTGACAGGGCTCACCGGGGAGCTGTTTTTT.

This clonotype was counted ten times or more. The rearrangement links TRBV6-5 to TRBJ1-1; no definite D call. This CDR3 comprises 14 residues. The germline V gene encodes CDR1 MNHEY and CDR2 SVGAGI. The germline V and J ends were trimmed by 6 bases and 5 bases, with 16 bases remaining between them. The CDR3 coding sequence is TGTGCCAGCAGGGACCGGGATCCCAGGACTGAAGCTTTCTTT. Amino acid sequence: CASRDRDPRTEAFF.

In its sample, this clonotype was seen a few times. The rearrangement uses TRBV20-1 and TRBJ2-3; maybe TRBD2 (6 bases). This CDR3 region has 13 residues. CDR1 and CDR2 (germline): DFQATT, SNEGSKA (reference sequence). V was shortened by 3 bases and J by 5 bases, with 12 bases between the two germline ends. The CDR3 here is CSASGRTGDTQYF. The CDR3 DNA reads TGCAGTGCTAGCGGGAGAACTGGAGATACGCAGTATTTT.

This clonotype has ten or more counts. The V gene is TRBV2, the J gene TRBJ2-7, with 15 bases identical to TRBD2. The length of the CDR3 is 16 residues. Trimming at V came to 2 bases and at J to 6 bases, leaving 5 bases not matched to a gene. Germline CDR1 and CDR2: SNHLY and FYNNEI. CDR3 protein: CASSEQGLAGGFEQYV. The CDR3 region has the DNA TGTGCCAGCAGTGAACAGGGACTAGCGGGAGGTTTCGAGCAGTACGTC.

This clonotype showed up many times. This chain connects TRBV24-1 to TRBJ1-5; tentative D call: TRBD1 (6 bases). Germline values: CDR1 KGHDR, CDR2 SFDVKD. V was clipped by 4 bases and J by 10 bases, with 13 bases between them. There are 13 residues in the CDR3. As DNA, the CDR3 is TGTGCCACCAGTGACTACACGGGGGGCCCCCAGCATTTT. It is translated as CATSDYTGGPQHF.

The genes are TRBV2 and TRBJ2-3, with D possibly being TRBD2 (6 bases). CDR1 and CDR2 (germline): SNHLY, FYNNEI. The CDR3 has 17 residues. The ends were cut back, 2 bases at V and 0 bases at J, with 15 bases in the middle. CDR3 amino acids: CASSESGVAESTDTQYF. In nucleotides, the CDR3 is TGTGCCAGCAGTGAAAGTGGAGTAGCGGAGAGCACAGATACGCAGTATTTT.

DNA for the CDR3: TGTGCCAGCAGCTCCCTACAGACAGGGGGCTCCCAAGAGACCCAGTACTTC. This encodes CASSSLQTGGSQETQYF. The rearrangement uses TRBV5-5 and TRBJ2-5; 10 nucleotides line up with TRBD1. V lost 3 bases and J lost 1; bases outside the gene matches: 9. In germline, CDR1 is SGHKS, CDR2 YYEKEE (reference sequence). The CDR3 runs to 17 residues. Variable domain in full (rest from reference TRBV5-5 and TRBJ2-5): DAGVTQSPTHLIKTRGQQVTLRCSPISGHKSVSWYQQVLGQGPQFIFQYYEKEERGRGNFPDRFSARQFPNYSSELNVNALLLGDSALYLCASSSLQTGGSQETQYFGPGTRLLVL.

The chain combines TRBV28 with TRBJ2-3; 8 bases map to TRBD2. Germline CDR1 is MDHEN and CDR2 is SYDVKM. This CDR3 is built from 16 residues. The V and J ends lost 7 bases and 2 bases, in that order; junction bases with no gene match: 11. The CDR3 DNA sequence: TGTGCCAGCATTCCCTCTGCGGGAGGATTCACAGATACGCAGTATTTT. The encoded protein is CASIPSAGGFTDTQYF.

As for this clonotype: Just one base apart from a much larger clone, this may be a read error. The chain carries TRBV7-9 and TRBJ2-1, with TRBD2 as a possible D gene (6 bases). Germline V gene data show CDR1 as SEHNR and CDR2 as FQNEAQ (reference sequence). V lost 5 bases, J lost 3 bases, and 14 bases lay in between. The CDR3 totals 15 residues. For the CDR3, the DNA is TGTGCCAGCAGCCTCGGGACTGATTTCTACAATGAGCAGTTCTTC. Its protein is CASSLGTDFYNEQFF. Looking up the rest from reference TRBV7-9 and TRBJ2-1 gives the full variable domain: DTGVSQNPRHKITKRGQNVTFRCDPISEHNRLYWYRQTLGQGPEFLTYFQNEAQLEKSRLLSDRFSAERPKGSFSTLEIQRTEQGDSAMYLCASSLGTDFYNEQFFGPGTRLTVL.

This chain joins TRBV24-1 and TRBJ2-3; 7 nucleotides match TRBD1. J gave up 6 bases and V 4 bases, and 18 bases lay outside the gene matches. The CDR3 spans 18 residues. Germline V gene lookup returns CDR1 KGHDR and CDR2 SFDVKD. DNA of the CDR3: TGTGCCACCAGTGACTCCGGGACCATACTGACGACAGGGGATACGCAGTATTTT. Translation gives CATSDSGTILTTGDTQYF.